Listed below are T cell receptor beta chains from one sample, sequenced in a study of blood T cell repertoires in COVID-19. The data were produced by immunoSEQ multiplex PCR, yet TCRdb's version contains in-frame clones alone and is incomplete. In the table there are approximately 140,000 clones, 75% to 90% of which are singletons. The sample comprised peripheral blood. These receptors all come from a man aged 80 or over with acute or convalescent COVID-19. CDR3s include the opening cysteine and the closing phenylalanine or tryptophan. The order of the fields is V gene, J gene, CDR3 length, clone size, D gene, CDR3 protein, CDR3 DNA. D genes are given only for firm matches. Some rows have no size entry. The others give once, few or many, or a class for an expanded clone.

TRBV3-1/TRBV3-2	TRBJ2-7	14	NA	TRBD2	CASSPWSGGYEQYF	TGTGCCAGCAGCCCCTGGAGCGGGGGGTACGAGCAGTACTTC
TRBV28	TRBJ2-1	12	NA	NA	CASSWGRGEQFF	TGTGCCAGCAGCTGGGGGCGCGGTGAGCAGTTCTTC
TRBV10-3	TRBJ2-2	13	NA	TRBD2	CAIAGTSAGELFF	TGTGCCATCGCTGGGACTAGCGCCGGGGAGCTGTTTTTT
TRBV3-1/TRBV3-2	TRBJ2-5	13	once	NA	CASNWAGKETQYF	TGTGCCAGCAATTGGGCAGGGAAAGAGACCCAGTACTTC
TRBV19	TRBJ2-1	18	NA	TRBD1	CASSRRGPGQSDYNEQFF	TGTGCCAGTAGTCGTCGGGGCCCGGGACAGTCAGATTACAATGAGCAGTTCTTC
TRBV28	TRBJ2-1	15	few	NA	CASSLGKGVWNEQFF	TGTGCCAGCAGTTTAGGAAAAGGAGTTTGGAATGAGCAGTTCTTC
TRBV6-6	TRBJ1-5	14	NA	NA	CATLDPPGNQPQHF	TGTGCCACCTTAGACCCACCGGGGAATCAGCCCCAGCATTTT
TRBV5-1	TRBJ2-5	16	NA	TRBD2	CASSLAPSGRWETQYF	TGCGCCAGCAGCTTGGCTCCTAGCGGGAGGTGGGAGACCCAGTACTTC
TRBV5-1	TRBJ1-2	15	NA	TRBD1	CASSWTGAYEWGYTF	TGCGCCAGCAGCTGGACAGGGGCATATGAGTGGGGCTACACCTTC
TRBV13	TRBJ1-6	16	NA	NA	CASSTRYSSYNSPLHF	TGTGCCAGCAGCACCCGGTACAGCTCCTATAATTCACCCCTCCACTTT
TRBV5-1	TRBJ2-3	15	NA	NA	CASSGMGLSTDTQYF	TGCGCCAGCAGCGGCATGGGCCTGAGCACAGATACGCAGTATTTT
TRBV28	TRBJ2-7	13	NA	NA	CASSVTDSYEQYF	TGTGCCAGCAGTGTGACTGACTCCTACGAGCAGTACTTC
TRBV7-2	TRBJ1-4	14	NA	NA	CASSFAGHNEKLFF	TGTGCCAGCAGCTTCGCAGGGCATAATGAAAAACTGTTTTTT
TRBV3-1/TRBV3-2	TRBJ2-3	15	NA	NA	CASSQDRVGTDTQYF	TGTGCCAGCAGCCAAGACCGTGTTGGCACAGATACGCAGTATTTT
TRBV27	TRBJ2-3	15	NA	NA	CATKRAGAGADTQYF	TGTGCCACCAAGCGTGCGGGGGCGGGAGCAGATACGCAGTATTTT
TRBV7-8	TRBJ2-5	16	NA	TRBD2	CASSLGTSGRRETQYF	TGTGCCAGCAGCTTAGGGACTAGCGGGAGACGAGAGACCCAGTACTTC
TRBV10-2	TRBJ2-3	11	NA	NA	CASSVVDTQYF	TGCGCCAGCAGTGTCGTGGATACGCAGTATTTT
TRBV6-5	TRBJ2-1	14	NA	NA	CASGGEGGVGEQFF	TGTGCCAGTGGGGGGGAGGGGGGTGTTGGTGAGCAGTTCTTC
TRBV10-3	TRBJ1-6	12	NA	TRBD1	CAISVGQGGLHF	TGTGCCATCAGTGTGGGACAGGGCGGCCTCCACTTT
TRBV5-4	TRBJ1-2	13	NA	NA	CASSLPSGYGYTF	TGTGCCAGCAGCTTGCCTTCAGGGTATGGCTACACCTTC
TRBV5-1	TRBJ2-1	15	NA	NA	CASSLDASSYNEQFF	TGCGCCAGCAGCTTGGACGCTAGCTCCTACAATGAGCAGTTCTTC
TRBV2	TRBJ1-4	14	NA	NA	CASSEVSGLSKLFF	TGTGCCAGCAGTGAGGTTAGCGGGTTGAGTAAACTGTTTTTT
TRBV4-2	TRBJ1-1	15	NA	TRBD1	CASSQEDRVATEAFF	TGTGCCAGCAGCCAAGAGGACAGGGTGGCCACTGAAGCTTTCTTT
TRBV7-8	TRBJ2-2	16	NA	TRBD1	CASSLATTGGGGELFF	TGTGCCAGCAGCTTAGCGACCACAGGGGGCGGCGGGGAGCTGTTTTTT
TRBV5-1	TRBJ2-2	16	NA	TRBD2	CASSETSGPGPGELFF	TGCGCCAGCAGCGAAACTAGCGGACCCGGTCCCGGGGAGCTGTTTTTT
TRBV15	TRBJ1-2	14	NA	TRBD1	CATSRAGGGLGYTF	TGTGCCACCAGCAGAGCAGGGGGCGGGTTGGGCTACACCTTC
TRBV5-1	TRBJ2-5	14	NA	NA	CASSFARPSETQYF	TGCGCCAGCAGCTTCGCCAGGCCCTCCGAGACCCAGTACTTC
TRBV28	TRBJ1-3	15	NA	NA	CASSLQGSSGNTIYF	TGTGCCAGCAGTTTGCAGGGGAGCTCTGGAAACACCATATATTTT
TRBV27	TRBJ1-6	14	NA	NA	CASKGGVYNSPLHF	TGTGCCAGTAAGGGCGGGGTGTATAATTCACCCCTCCACTTT
TRBV11-2	TRBJ2-2	15	NA	TRBD2	CATTKNGLAIGELFF	TGTGCCACCACAAAAAACGGACTAGCGATCGGGGAGCTGTTTTTT
TRBV6-5	TRBJ1-4	14	NA	NA	CASSYIGGNEKLFF	TGTGCCAGCAGTTACATCGGGGGAAATGAAAAACTGTTTTTT
TRBV28	TRBJ2-7	15	NA	TRBD1	CASTPLTGGHYEQYF	TGTGCCAGCACCCCTCTGACAGGGGGTCACTACGAGCAGTACTTC
TRBV3-1/TRBV3-2	TRBJ1-4	13	NA	NA	CASSRGGNEKLFF	TGTGCCAGCAGTAGGGGTGGGAATGAAAAACTGTTTTTT
TRBV5-1	TRBJ2-2	16	NA	NA	CASSLDSYSNTGELFF	TGCGCCAGCAGTCTCGACAGTTACTCGAACACCGGGGAGCTGTTTTTT
TRBV18	TRBJ1-5	16	NA	TRBD1	CASSWTGTGDNQPQHF	TGTGCCAGCTCCTGGACCGGGACAGGGGACAATCAGCCCCAGCATTTT
TRBV13	TRBJ2-7	16	NA	TRBD2	CASSSGLAGAFPEQYF	TGTGCCAGCAGCTCGGGACTAGCGGGAGCTTTCCCCGAGCAGTACTTC
TRBV7-2	TRBJ2-5	18	NA	TRBD2	CASSLGRGTRTFGETQYF	TGTGCCAGCAGCTTGGGGCGGGGGACGCGAACCTTCGGGGAGACCCAGTACTTC
TRBV27	TRBJ2-3	13	NA	NA	CASSQAVADTQYF	TGTGCCAGCAGCCAGGCTGTCGCAGATACGCAGTATTTT
TRBV6-5	TRBJ1-1	14	NA	NA	CASSWGEWNTEAFF	TGTGCCAGCAGCTGGGGGGAATGGAACACTGAAGCTTTCTTT
TRBV9	TRBJ1-3	13	NA	NA	CASSQGAGNTIYF	TGTGCCAGCAGCCAAGGGGCTGGAAACACCATATATTTT
TRBV5-1	TRBJ2-7	14	NA	NA	CASSSEAVSYEQYF	TGCGCCAGCAGCTCAGAAGCGGTTTCCTACGAGCAGTACTTC
TRBV5-1	TRBJ2-2	16	few	TRBD2	CASSPTGTMNTGELFF	TGCGCCAGCAGCCCGACCGGGACTATGAACACCGGGGAGCTGTTTTTT
TRBV24-1	TRBJ2-1	13	NA	NA	CATSDNRYNEQFF	TGTGCCACCAGTGATAACAGGTACAATGAGCAGTTCTTC
TRBV25-1	TRBJ2-6	16	few	TRBD1	CASSERQGSGANVLTF	TGTGCCAGCAGTGAACGACAGGGCTCTGGGGCCAACGTCCTGACTTTC
TRBV5-1	TRBJ2-1	16	NA	NA	CASSLGPPVSYNEQFF	TGCGCCAGCAGCTTGGGTCCACCGGTCTCCTACAATGAGCAGTTCTTC
TRBV24-1	TRBJ2-7	15	once	TRBD2	CATSDPRSGRGEQYF	TGTGCCACCAGTGATCCCCGAAGCGGGAGGGGCGAGCAGTACTTC
TRBV2	TRBJ1-2	14	NA	NA	CASRADRTNYGYTF	TGTGCCAGCAGAGCAGACAGGACTAACTATGGCTACACCTTC
TRBV6-5	TRBJ1-5	13	NA	NA	CASRGHVNQPQHF	TGTGCCAGCAGAGGACATGTCAATCAGCCCCAGCATTTT
TRBV5-1	TRBJ2-5	14	NA	NA	CASSGTGGGETQYF	TGCGCCAGCAGCGGGACGGGGGGCGGTGAGACCCAGTACTTC
TRBV6-1	TRBJ2-1	15	NA	TRBD2	CASSWGSGRGVEQFF	TGTGCCAGCAGTTGGGGAAGCGGGAGAGGGGTTGAGCAGTTCTTC
TRBV20-1	TRBJ1-5	13	once	NA	CSASDVLNQPQHF	TGCAGTGCTAGTGACGTACTAAATCAGCCCCAGCATTTT
TRBV19	TRBJ2-4	14	NA	NA	CASRPGRRGNIQYF	TGTGCCAGTAGGCCAGGTCGACGTGGAAACATTCAGTACTTC
TRBV24-1	TRBJ2-1	20	NA	TRBD1	CATSDPGDRESSGRFNEQFF	TGTGCCACCAGTGATCCAGGGGACAGGGAAAGTAGCGGCCGCTTTAATGAGCAGTTCTTC
TRBV9	TRBJ2-3	17	NA	NA	CASSASKTGQNTDTQYF	TGTGCCAGCAGCGCCTCGAAAACAGGGCAAAATACAGATACGCAGTATTTT
TRBV19	TRBJ1-3	14	NA	NA	CASTGYLTGNTIYF	TGTGCCAGTACCGGATACCTGACAGGAAACACCATATATTTT